These T cell receptor beta chains were read from a single sample in a study of T cells in Graves' hyperthyroidism and ophthalmopathy. One entry per CDR3 protein, called by TCRdb with MiXCR from the multiplex PCR reads. Among about 200,000 distinct CDR3 sequences listed, 17% were seen once. The specimen sequenced was blood. These receptors were collected from a woman aged 45-59 years with Graves' hyperthyroidism. Both conserved end residues are part of each CDR3. D genes are given only for firm matches. Where a row states a size, it is once, few, many or the class of an expanded clone; other rows omit it.

V gene,clone size,J gene,D gene,CDR3 protein,CDR3 DNA
TRBV28,many,TRBJ1-1,TRBD1,CASSPSTGTAFF,TGTGCCAGCAGCCCCTCGACAGGGACGGCTTTCTTT
TRBV27,few,TRBJ2-2,-,CASSSPQAGLGELFF,TGTGCCAGCAGTTCCCCACAGGCGGGACTCGGGGAACTGTTTTTT
TRBV19,-,TRBJ2-4,-,CASSIDPAKNIQYF,TGTGCCAGTAGTATTGACCCAGCCAAAAACATTCAGTACTTC
TRBV5-1,many,TRBJ1-2,-,CASSPRGDYGYTF,TGCGCCAGCAGCCCACGAGGAGACTATGGCTACACCTTC
TRBV5-6,few,TRBJ1-1,-,CASSLGQAQHMNTEAFF,TGTGCCAGCAGCTTGGGACAGGCGCAGCACATGAACACTGAAGCTTTCTTT
TRBV20-1,-,TRBJ1-1,TRBD1,CSASKVTGNVNTEAFF,TGCAGTGCTAGTAAGGTGACAGGGAATGTGAACACTGAAGCTTTCTTT
TRBV28,many,TRBJ2-7,TRBD1,CASSLPGQGYGSYEQYF,TGTGCCAGCAGTTTACCGGGACAGGGTTACGGGTCCTACGAGCAGTACTTC
TRBV11-3,few,TRBJ2-1,-,CASTVGTVISYNEQFF,TGTGCCAGCACGGTTGGAACGGTGATCTCCTACAATGAGCAGTTCTTC
TRBV27,few,TRBJ2-1,TRBD2,CASRRGASGIYNEQFF,TGTGCCAGCAGACGCGGGGCTAGCGGGATTTACAATGAGCAGTTCTTC
TRBV2,many,TRBJ1-5,-,CASSDWNSNQPQHF,TGTGCCAGCAGTGATTGGAATAGCAATCAGCCCCAGCATTTT
TRBV27,-,TRBJ2-5,-,CASSSLSAGSETQYF,TGTGCCAGCAGCTCGTTGTCGGCGGGGTCAGAGACCCAGTACTTC
TRBV27,many,TRBJ1-2,TRBD1,CASSSTDRGVGYTF,TGTGCCAGCAGTTCGACGGACAGGGGGGTCGGCTACACCTTC
TRBV28,many,TRBJ2-3,TRBD1,CASSFFGTGLDTQYF,TGTGCCAGCAGTTTTTTCGGGACAGGGTTAGATACGCAGTATTTT
TRBV5-1,many,TRBJ1-1,-,CASSLGYGDTEAFF,TGCGCCAGCAGCTTGGGTTATGGGGACACTGAAGCTTTCTTT
TRBV27,-,TRBJ2-1,-,CASRLLGEQFF,TGTGCCAGCAGATTATTAGGTGAGCAGTTCTTC
TRBV6-6,many,TRBJ1-2,-,CASSYDRRNYGYTF,TGTGCCAGCAGTTACGACAGGAGAAACTATGGCTACACCTTC
TRBV29-1,-,TRBJ2-1,TRBD1,CSERKTGPSYNEQFF,TGCAGCGAAAGGAAGACAGGGCCCTCCTACAATGAGCAGTTCTTC
TRBV7-2,many,TRBJ1-1,-,CASSLGLLPGDTEAFF,TGTGCCAGCAGCTTAGGCCTGTTACCCGGGGACACTGAAGCTTTCTTT
TRBV20-1,-,TRBJ2-2,TRBD1,CSAREGVTGTGELFF,TGCAGTGCTAGAGAGGGGGTGACAGGGACCGGGGAGCTGTTTTTT
TRBV27,few,TRBJ1-6,-,CASSLSRALNSPLHF,TGTGCCAGCAGTTTATCGAGGGCACTGAATTCACCCCTCCACTTT
TRBV27,many,TRBJ2-7,TRBD2,CASKRLAGVYEQYF,TGTGCCAGCAAAAGACTAGCGGGAGTCTACGAGCAGTACTTC
TRBV5-1,-,TRBJ2-7,TRBD1,CASGSGTGISYEQYF,TGCGCCAGCGGCTCCGGGACAGGGATATCCTACGAGCAGTACTTC
TRBV6-2/TRBV6-3,-,TRBJ2-1,-,CACRAVSSYNEQFF,TGTGCCTGCAGGGCCGTTAGCTCCTACAATGAGCAGTTCTTC
TRBV5-1,few,TRBJ2-5,-,CASSLVEDKETQYF,TGCGCCAGCAGCTTGGTGGAGGACAAAGAGACCCAGTACTTC
TRBV20-1,many,TRBJ2-7,TRBD2,CSARLAGRPSSYEQYF,TGCAGTGCAAGACTAGCGGGGCGACCCAGCTCCTACGAGCAGTACTTC
TRBV19,-,TRBJ1-5,-,CASSMGRRGNQPQHF,TGTGCCAGTAGTATGGGGCGGAGGGGAAATCAGCCCCAGCATTTT
TRBV7-9,few,TRBJ1-1,-,CASSLAGDIYLMNTEAFF,TGTGCCAGCAGCTTAGCAGGAGACATTTACCTAATGAACACTGAAGCTTTCTTT
TRBV20-1,many,TRBJ2-3,-,CSAWRLLGGQSTDTQYF,TGCAGTGCCTGGAGGTTGCTGGGAGGACAAAGCACAGATACGCAGTATTTT
TRBV28,-,TRBJ2-3,-,CASRNLWVSSATDTQYF,TGTGCCAGCAGGAACCTGTGGGTCTCTTCCGCCACAGATACGCAGTATTTT